This T cell receptor beta chain appears in the sequencing data of a study of blood T cell repertoires in COVID-19. Study information: The United States, Italy and Spain provided the acute and convalescent COVID-19 samples. T cells, B-cell-depleted T cells, or PBMCs provided the cDNA or gDNA that served as material.

Libraries were prepared by immunoSEQ multiplex PCR; TCRdb keeps only in-frame clonotypes and omits some of them. This table has fewer than 80,000 clones, roughly 68% appearing once. The CDR3 runs 15 residues. The germline V gene encodes CDR1 SGHNT and CDR2 YENEEA. The V segment lost 3 bases and the J segment 4 bases; nucleotides outside the gene matches: 8. V is TRBV11-3 and J is TRBJ2-5, with 7 positions matching TRBD2. The source is a woman older than 75 with acute or convalescent COVID-19. Sequencing was done on a sample of peripheral blood. CDR3 DNA sequence: TGTGCCAGCAGCTTCCCGGGGGAGGGAACAGAGACCCAGTACTTC. As protein: CASSFPGEGTETQYF.